This paragraph covers one TCR beta chain sequence. The data originate from a study of cytomegalovirus exposure and HLA in healthy donors. PCR amplification relied on 60 Vbeta primers (plus 13 Jbeta primers). Clones were read by immunoSEQ multiplex PCR, and TCRdb kept only the in-frame ones, dropping some. This sample's table has about 46,000 clones. The germline V gene has CDR1 MNHNY and CDR2 SVGAGI (reference sequence). The J segment lost 1 base and the V segment lost 7 bases, leaving 8 bases of the junction unmatched. There are 16 residues in the CDR3. The clonotype originates from a woman in her thirties or forties in good health and CMV-seronegative. The sequenced sample consisted of PBMCs. V usage is TRBV6-6 and J usage is TRBJ2-3, with 10 bases that match TRBD2. The CDR3 DNA reads TGTGCCAGCAACCTCCTCGGGACTAGCGGCACAGATACGCAGTATTTT. Translation gives CASNLLGTSGTDTQYF.